The 10 T cell receptor beta chains given below trace back to one sample, sequenced in a study of T cells expressing NK-cell markers. TCRdb reprocessed the 5' RACE reads and stores each CDR3 protein as one record, lacking DNA. This sample's table has a few hundred thousand distinct CDR3 sequences. The sample comprised blood T cells: a sorted CD56 or NKG2C T cell subset, CD4+ or CD8+ T cells, or bulk PBMC T cells (not recorded which). The receptors originated from a man aged 18 to 69 in good health.

CDR3: CASSLALGQYEQYF. The V call is TRBV5-1, the J call TRBJ2-7; TCRdb proposes TRBD2, but this gene call is untestable without DNA. The CDR3 loop spans 14 amino acids. CDR1 is SGHRS and CDR2 is YFSETQ in the germline V gene.

The rearrangement links TRBV27 to TRBJ2-1; TCRdb selects TRBD1, and the lack of DNA leaves this call unchecked. The germline V gene has CDR1 MNHEY and CDR2 SMNVEV (reference sequence). This CDR3 region has 12 residues. CDR3: CASSLWGNEQFF.

The CDR3 sequence: CASSRGQGKTEAFF. The rearrangement links TRBV19 to TRBJ1-1; with no DNA, the TCRdb D assignment of TRBD1 cannot be verified. The CDR3 sequence is 14 residues long. Germline V lookup: CDR1 LNHDA, CDR2 SQIVND (reference sequence).

The rearrangement joins TRBV19 to TRBJ1-5; TCRdb's assignment of TRBD1 cannot be checked, as there is no DNA. The CDR3 contains 15 residues. Germline V gene lookup returns CDR1 LNHDA and CDR2 SQIVND (reference sequence). The CDR3 here is CAGRSTRDPNQPQHF. The variable domain in full, completed from reference TRBV19 and TRBJ1-5, reads DGGITQSPKYLFRKEGQNVTLSCEQNLNHDAMYWYRQDPGQGLRLIYYSQIVNDFQKGDIAEGYSVSREKKESFPLTVTSAQKNPTAFYLCAGRSTRDPNQPQHFGDGTRLSIL.

The chain couples TRBV5-1 to TRBJ2-3; TCRdb selects TRBD1, and the lack of DNA leaves this call unchecked. The length of the CDR3 is 17 residues. Germline V gene sequence: CDR1 SGHRS, CDR2 YFSETQ. CDR3 protein: CASSLPGGIFSTDTQYF.

This sequence joins TRBV6-1 and TRBJ2-5; absent DNA, TCRdb's TRBD2 call cannot be checked. The CDR3 totals 17 residues. CDR1 is MNHNS, CDR2 SASEGT, per germline. CDR3 sequence: CASSRRTSGARQETQYF.

The chain uses TRBV11-2 and TRBJ2-1; TCRdb selects TRBD2, and the lack of DNA leaves this call unchecked. Per germline, CDR1 SGHAT and CDR2 FQNNGV. CDR3 length: 15 residues. The CDR3 loop reads CASSTSGTTYNEQFF.

CDR3 loop: CASRRTGAGALDEQFF. The chain is built from TRBV13 and TRBJ2-1; with no DNA, the TCRdb D assignment of TRBD2 cannot be verified. Germline V lookup: CDR1 PRHDT, CDR2 FYEKMQ (reference sequence). The length of the CDR3 is 16 residues.

V gene TRBV28 combines with J gene TRBJ1-6. The CDR3 length is 15 residues. From germline, CDR1 is MDHEN and CDR2 SYDVKM. This CDR3 reads CASRPGGERNSPLHF.

The gene calls are TRBV12-3 or TRBV12-4 and TRBJ2-5; the D gene TCRdb calls, TRBD1, cannot be checked with no DNA. CDR3 size: 15 residues. The CDR3 sequence: CASSLGQLPQETQYF.